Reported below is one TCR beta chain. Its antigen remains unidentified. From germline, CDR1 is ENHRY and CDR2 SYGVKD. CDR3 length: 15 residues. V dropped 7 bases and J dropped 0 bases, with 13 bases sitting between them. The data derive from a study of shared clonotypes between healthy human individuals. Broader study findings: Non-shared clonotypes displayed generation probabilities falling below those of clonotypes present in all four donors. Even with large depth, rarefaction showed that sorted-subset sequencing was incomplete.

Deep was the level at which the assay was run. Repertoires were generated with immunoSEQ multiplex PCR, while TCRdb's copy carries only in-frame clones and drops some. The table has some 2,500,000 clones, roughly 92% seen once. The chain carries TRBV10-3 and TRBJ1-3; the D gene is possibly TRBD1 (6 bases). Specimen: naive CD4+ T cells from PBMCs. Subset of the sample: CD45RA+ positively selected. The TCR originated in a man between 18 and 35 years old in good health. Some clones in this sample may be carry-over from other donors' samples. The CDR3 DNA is TGTGCCATCACGAGGGGGATGAACTCTGGAAACACCATATATTTT. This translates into CAITRGMNSGNTIYF.